This is a list of T cell receptor beta chains from one sample in a study of post-analysis software for immune sequencing data. TCRdb re-derived calls from the PCR reads in MiXCR, one entry per CDR3 protein. The data hold 650,000 to 850,000 distinct CDR3 sequences, with 35% to 55% observed a single time. Sequencing used blood. The receptors here all came from a girl between 5 and 17 years old with multiple sclerosis. The CDR3 runs from the conserved cysteine through the conserved F or W.

J | V | CDR3
TRBJ2-5 | TRBV5-1 | CASSDDRLETQYF
TRBJ1-5 | TRBV6-1 | CASSGDRGENQPQHF
TRBJ2-1 | TRBV4-3 | CASSQEGRGYNEQFF
. | TRBV20-1 | CSARLAVHQETQYF
TRBJ2-3 | TRBV20-1 | CSARWDPTDTQYF
TRBJ1-4 | TRBV7-2 | CASSLGSANEKLFF
TRBJ2-5 | TRBV4-2 | CASSQEIKETQYF
TRBJ2-7 | TRBV11-2 | CASSLELGSGNYEQYF
TRBJ2-7 | TRBV4-2 | CASSLNQGSKGSYEQYF
TRBJ2-6 | TRBV29-1 | CNVEDLDFGGGSGANVLTF
TRBJ2-5 | TRBV15 | CATSKETPGGRIQETQYF
TRBJ2-3 | TRBV24-1 | CATSDSLVASTDTQYF
TRBJ2-1 | TRBV6-5 | CASRATMGPGQFF
TRBJ2-3 | TRBV7-3 | CASSLPTGPAGGGDTQYF
TRBJ2-3 | TRBV4-3 | CASSQDLMHPTQYF
TRBJ2-1 | TRBV27 | CASSLIQTGGNEQFF
TRBJ2-7 | TRBV7-9 | CASSRSTGVSIYEQYF
TRBJ1-1 | TRBV15 | CATSSGSRTEAFF
TRBJ1-2 | TRBV29-1 | CSVGGPQDGYGYTF
TRBJ2-7 | TRBV7-9 | CASSETSGSPRAYEQYF
TRBJ1-1 | TRBV7-2 | CASSPPTFTEAFF
. | TRBV28 | CASSFGLAGPYEQYF
TRBJ1-5 | TRBV20-1 | CSARAGVSNQPQHF
TRBJ2-1 | TRBV3-1 | CASSQELAGVYNEQFF
TRBJ2-5 | TRBV7-9 | CASSPGTPKGETQYF
TRBJ2-7 | TRBV5-1 | CASSLYTGGTDYEQYF
TRBJ1-2 | TRBV4-3 | CASSQDSSPRRDGYTF
TRBJ2-7 | TRBV27 | CASSRDRDRDSYEQYF
TRBJ2-3 | TRBV6-5 | CASSYSKIEDTQYF
TRBJ2-1 | TRBV6-5 | CASSYSPGDEQFF
TRBJ2-3 | TRBV9 | CASSVGDFSTDTQYF
TRBJ2-3 | TRBV7-9 | CASSPRTGGLTDTQYF
TRBJ1-5 | TRBV27 | CASSLGPLGEDNQPQHF
TRBJ2-5 | TRBV12-3/TRBV12-4 | CASSPDGMQETQYF
TRBJ2-5 | TRBV20-1 | CSARDEGLLQETQYF
TRBJ2-1 | TRBV11-1 | CASSLDRGFLAEANNEQFF
TRBJ1-2 | TRBV27 | CASSPSGSSFYGYTF
TRBJ2-5 | TRBV20-1 | CSASGASGSEETQYF
. | TRBV5-6 | CASSYLSRERQETQYF
TRBJ2-7 | TRBV5-1 | CASSLGWGDSYEQYF
TRBJ2-4 | TRBV5-1 | CASSLDGTGAGNIQYF
TRBJ2-7 | TRBV9 | CASSVGWGRIYEQYF